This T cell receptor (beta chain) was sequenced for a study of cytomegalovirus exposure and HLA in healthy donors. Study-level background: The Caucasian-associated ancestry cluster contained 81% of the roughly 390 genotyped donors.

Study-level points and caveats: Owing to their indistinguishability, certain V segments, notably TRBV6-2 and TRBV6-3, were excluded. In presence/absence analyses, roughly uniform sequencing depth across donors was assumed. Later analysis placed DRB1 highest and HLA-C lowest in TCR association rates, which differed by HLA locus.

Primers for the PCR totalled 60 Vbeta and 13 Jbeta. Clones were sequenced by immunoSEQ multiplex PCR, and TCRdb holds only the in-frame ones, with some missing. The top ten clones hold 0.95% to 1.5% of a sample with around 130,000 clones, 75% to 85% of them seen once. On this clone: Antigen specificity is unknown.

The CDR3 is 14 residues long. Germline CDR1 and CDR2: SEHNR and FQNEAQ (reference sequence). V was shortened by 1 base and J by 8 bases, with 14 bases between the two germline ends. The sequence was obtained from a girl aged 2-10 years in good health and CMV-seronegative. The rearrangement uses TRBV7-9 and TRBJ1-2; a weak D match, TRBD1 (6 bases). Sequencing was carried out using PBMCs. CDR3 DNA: TGTGCCAGCAGCTTAGAGACAGGAGCAGGGGGCTACACCTTC. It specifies CASSLETGAGGYTF.